This T cell receptor beta chain is from a study of CD8+CD57+ T cells in acquired aplastic anemia. V lost 5 bases, J lost 1 base, and 14 bases lay in between. CDR1 and CDR2 (germline): SEHNR, FQNEAQ (reference sequence). The CDR3 runs 15 residues. It was genomic DNA that served as the template for profiling TCR beta VDJ and CDR3. TCRdb used MiXCR to reprocess the reads, holding one entry per CDR3 protein. The sample yields roughly 200,000 distinct CDR3 sequences, under 65% seen once. The chain employs TRBV7-9 and TRBJ2-5; D is ambiguous. The sequencing sample was made of sorted CD4+, CD8+, or CD8+CD57+ T cells (not recorded which) from PBMCs. The TCR sequence derives from a human donor in good health. CDR3 sequence reads: CASSLLGGAQETQYF. The CDR3 DNA follows: TGTGCCAGCAGCCTCTTGGGCGGAGCCCAAGAGACCCAGTACTTC.